These T cell receptor beta chains were read from a single sample in a study of blood T cell repertoires in COVID-19. Only in-frame clones appear in the TCRdb table, and some are missing; sequencing was by immunoSEQ multiplex PCR. The data hold about 270,000 clones, with roughly nine tenths observed a single time. Input material: PBMCs or T cells enriched from blood (not recorded which). Receptors were obtained from a woman aged 50 to 65 who had recovered from COVID-19. Both conserved end residues are part of each CDR3. Each record gives: CDR3 DNA, CDR3 protein, V gene, J gene, D gene, clone size. The D gene is left open where the match is weak. A clone size is listed for some rows: how often the clone was seen (once, few, many), or a class if it is expanded.

DNA: TGTGCCAGCAGCCAAGATCGAAACATTCAGTACTTC
CDR3: CASSQDRNIQYF
V: TRBV3-1/TRBV3-2
J: TRBJ2-4
D: .
size: .

DNA: TGTGCCTGGACTCTAAGTACAGGGGGCAACGAGCAGTACTTC
CDR3: CAWTLSTGGNEQYF
V: TRBV30
J: TRBJ2-7
D: TRBD1
size: .

DNA: TGTGCCAGCAGTTTATTCGGGACAGGGAAGGACGAGCAGTACTTC
CDR3: CASSLFGTGKDEQYF
V: TRBV27
J: TRBJ2-7
D: TRBD1
size: few

DNA: TGTGCCAGCAGCCCCGACAGGGGCTCCTACAATGAGCAGTTCTTC
CDR3: CASSPDRGSYNEQFF
V: TRBV7-2
J: TRBJ2-1
D: TRBD1
size: .

DNA: TGCAGCGTTGAGGGACAGGGGGGTACCGTACGCGAGCAGTACTTC
CDR3: CSVEGQGGTVREQYF
V: TRBV29-1
J: TRBJ2-7
D: TRBD1
size: .

DNA: TGTGCCTGGAGGGGGGACAGCTTAATCTACGAGCAGTACTTC
CDR3: CAWRGDSLIYEQYF
V: TRBV30
J: TRBJ2-7
D: TRBD1
size: .

DNA: TGTGCCAGCAGCTTAAGTAGCGGGAGGAACACCGGGGAGCTGTTTTTT
CDR3: CASSLSSGRNTGELFF
V: TRBV7-9
J: TRBJ2-2
D: TRBD2
size: .

DNA: TGTGCCAGCAGCGCCTCCGGGGGGTTCAATTCACCCCTCCACTTT
CDR3: CASSASGGFNSPLHF
V: TRBV5-4
J: TRBJ1-6
D: .
size: .

DNA: TGTGCCAGTAGTATGCGGGACAGGGGCCGGGGGAGGTCCTACGAGCAGTACTTC
CDR3: CASSMRDRGRGRSYEQYF
V: TRBV19
J: TRBJ2-7
D: TRBD1
size: .

DNA: TGTGCCAGCAGCCAGGACTCATATGGCTACACCTTC
CDR3: CASSQDSYGYTF
V: TRBV5-4
J: TRBJ1-2
D: .
size: .

DNA: TGTGCCAGCAGTAGGAACGGACTAGCGGGAACAGATACGCAGTATTTT
CDR3: CASSRNGLAGTDTQYF
V: TRBV27
J: TRBJ2-3
D: TRBD2
size: .

DNA: TGTGCCAGCAGCTATGGGAGGGCAGGGAATGAGCAGTTCTTC
CDR3: CASSYGRAGNEQFF
V: TRBV7-2
J: TRBJ2-1
D: TRBD2
size: .

DNA: TGTGCCAGCAGCTTATCCAGGGACAATGAGCAGTTCTTC
CDR3: CASSLSRDNEQFF
V: TRBV7-6
J: TRBJ2-1
D: .
size: .

DNA: TGTGCCAGCAGCTTAGTAACAGCGGATGAAAAACTGTTTTTT
CDR3: CASSLVTADEKLFF
V: TRBV11-2
J: TRBJ1-4
D: .
size: .

DNA: TGCAGCGTTGACCGGACAGGGAACACTGAAGCTTTCTTT
CDR3: CSVDRTGNTEAFF
V: TRBV29-1
J: TRBJ1-1
D: TRBD1
size: .

DNA: TGTGCCAGCAGCTCCCAACTAGCGGCTAACAATGAGCAGTTCTTC
CDR3: CASSSQLAANNEQFF
V: TRBV9
J: TRBJ2-1
D: TRBD2
size: .

DNA: TGTGCCACCGCCAGGGGAAAGGGAGCCTACGAGCAGTACTTC
CDR3: CATARGKGAYEQYF
V: TRBV15
J: TRBJ2-7
D: .
size: .

DNA: TGTGCCAGTAGTGACAGGTTTAATAATTCACCCCTCCACTTT
CDR3: CASSDRFNNSPLHF
V: TRBV19
J: TRBJ1-6
D: .
size: few

DNA: TGTGCCAGCAGCCTTGGGTATGGTGTGGGACTAGCGGGCGCTGAGACCCAGTACTTC
CDR3: CASSLGYGVGLAGAETQYF
V: TRBV7-9
J: TRBJ2-5
D: TRBD2
size: .

DNA: TGTGCCAGCAGTCGGGACAGGGCCACTGAAGCTTTCTTT
CDR3: CASSRDRATEAFF
V: TRBV27
J: TRBJ1-1
D: TRBD1
size: .

DNA: TGTGCCAGCAGCCAACCGGGACACTTTAGCTCCTACGAGCAGTACTTC
CDR3: CASSQPGHFSSYEQYF
V: TRBV11-3
J: TRBJ2-7
D: .
size: .

DNA: TGCGCCAGCAGCCAAGAAGCTGCATACACTGAAGCTTTCTTT
CDR3: CASSQEAAYTEAFF
V: TRBV4-1
J: TRBJ1-1
D: .
size: .

DNA: TGTGCCAGCAGTTCAACAGGGGTCGGGGGAACTGAAGCTTTCTTT
CDR3: CASSSTGVGGTEAFF
V: TRBV28
J: TRBJ1-1
D: TRBD1
size: .

DNA: TGTGCCAGCAGTGGGGGGGGGACAGGGGCCACCGGGGAGCTGTTTTTT
CDR3: CASSGGGTGATGELFF
V: TRBV6-1
J: TRBJ2-2
D: TRBD1
size: once

DNA: TGTGCCATCATGGCGGCGGCCCACGGGGAGCTGTTTTTT
CDR3: CAIMAAAHGELFF
V: TRBV10-3
J: TRBJ2-2
D: .
size: .

DNA: TGTGCCAGTGACAGGGAGGCTGAAGCTTTCTTT
CDR3: CASDREAEAFF
V: TRBV19
J: TRBJ1-1
D: TRBD1
size: .

DNA: TGTGCCAGCAGCACAGGTTTAACCCAAGAGACCCAGTACTTC
CDR3: CASSTGLTQETQYF
V: TRBV6-5
J: TRBJ2-5
D: .
size: .

DNA: TGTGCCAGCAGCGTGGAGGGGTTTGCTGGAAACACCATATATTTT
CDR3: CASSVEGFAGNTIYF
V: TRBV9
J: TRBJ1-3
D: .
size: .

DNA: TGTGCCTGGACGGAAACGGGGGGACAGGGGGTTTTAGGTGGCTACACCTTC
CDR3: CAWTETGGQGVLGGYTF
V: TRBV30
J: TRBJ1-2
D: TRBD1
size: .

DNA: TGTGCCAGCAGTTTACGGTCTTCCGAAGCTTTCTTT
CDR3: CASSLRSSEAFF
V: TRBV27
J: TRBJ1-1
D: .
size: .

DNA: TGTGCCAGCAGCCCAGACAGGGGTTACGAGCAGTACTTC
CDR3: CASSPDRGYEQYF
V: TRBV5-5
J: TRBJ2-7
D: TRBD1
size: .

DNA: TGTGCCAGCAGCCTCGGGACAGACTATGGCTACACCTTC
CDR3: CASSLGTDYGYTF
V: TRBV6-5
J: TRBJ1-2
D: TRBD1
size: .

DNA: TGCAGTGCTAGTCCCAGGTCACCTGGGGCCTCTGAAGCTTTCTTT
CDR3: CSASPRSPGASEAFF
V: TRBV20-1
J: TRBJ1-1
D: .
size: few

DNA: TGTGCCAGCAGCTTGACAGGGCGACAGGGCTACACCTTC
CDR3: CASSLTGRQGYTF
V: TRBV7-2
J: TRBJ1-2
D: TRBD1
size: .

DNA: TGTGCCTGGAGAATTGGGGCCCTTGGGAACACTGAAGCTTTCTTT
CDR3: CAWRIGALGNTEAFF
V: TRBV30
J: TRBJ1-1
D: .
size: .

DNA: TGTGCTAGCAGCTTAGGACTAGCGGGAGGAGATACGCAGTATTTT
CDR3: CASSLGLAGGDTQYF
V: TRBV7-7
J: TRBJ2-3
D: TRBD2
size: .

DNA: TGTGCCTGGAGCTCTGAGCCCTCTGGAAACACCATATATTTT
CDR3: CAWSSEPSGNTIYF
V: TRBV30
J: TRBJ1-3
D: .
size: .

DNA: TGTGCCAGCTCCAAAGGGACTACCTCCTACGAGCAGTACTTC
CDR3: CASSKGTTSYEQYF
V: TRBV18
J: TRBJ2-7
D: TRBD2
size: once

DNA: TGTGCCAGCAGTTACGGACAGGGGAGACCAGATACGCAGTATTTT
CDR3: CASSYGQGRPDTQYF
V: TRBV6-2/TRBV6-3
J: TRBJ2-3
D: TRBD1
size: once

DNA: TGTGCCAGCAGTTACTCCTGGACTAGCGTATACAATGAGCAGTTCTTC
CDR3: CASSYSWTSVYNEQFF
V: TRBV6-2/TRBV6-3
J: TRBJ2-1
D: TRBD2
size: .

DNA: TGTGCCAGCAGCTTAGGGGGGGTCTCCTACAATGAGCAGTTCTTC
CDR3: CASSLGGVSYNEQFF
V: TRBV7-2
J: TRBJ2-1
D: .
size: .

DNA: TGTGCCATCAGACAGGGAGATTGGAATTCACCCCTCCACTTT
CDR3: CAIRQGDWNSPLHF
V: TRBV10-3
J: TRBJ1-6
D: .
size: once

DNA: TGTGCCAGCAGGTACTCTAGCGTTTTCTCCTACGAGCAGTACTTC
CDR3: CASRYSSVFSYEQYF
V: TRBV7-2
J: TRBJ2-7
D: .
size: .

DNA: TGTGCCAGCAGCACGACAGGGGGGAGAGGCTACACCTTC
CDR3: CASSTTGGRGYTF
V: TRBV6-2/TRBV6-3
J: TRBJ1-2
D: TRBD1
size: .

DNA: TGTGCCAGCAGTTTAGTCTGGAGCTCCTATAATTCACCCCTCCACTTT
CDR3: CASSLVWSSYNSPLHF
V: TRBV27
J: TRBJ1-6
D: .
size: .

DNA: TGTGCCATCAGTTTCGAAGCCGGGACAGGGGACGGCTACACCTTC
CDR3: CAISFEAGTGDGYTF
V: TRBV10-3
J: TRBJ1-2
D: TRBD1
size: .

DNA: TGTGCCAGCAGCGTCAGGAACAACTATGGCTACACCTTC
CDR3: CASSVRNNYGYTF
V: TRBV9
J: TRBJ1-2
D: .
size: .

DNA: TGTGCCAGCGAGGCAGGGGGAAGCAATCAGCCCCAGCATTTT
CDR3: CASEAGGSNQPQHF
V: TRBV2
J: TRBJ1-5
D: TRBD1
size: .